The clone carrying this T cell receptor beta chain was found a few times. The antigen is not known. The data were obtained in a study of T-cell reconstitution after alpha-beta-depleted transplantation in children. General study points: Alpha-beta T cells present about two months after transplant were reported to originate from several hundred expanded graft clones. One year after transplant, T-cell counts and diversity came mostly from newly produced T cells. Some patients' high day-60 TCRbeta diversity was traced to surviving recipient T cells and thymic progenitors.

Using unique molecular identifiers, the investigators prepared the TCRbeta library. MiXCR, run by TCRdb on the PCR reads, gives a single entry per CDR3 protein. The sample contains 200,000 to 250,000 distinct CDR3 sequences, roughly 8.3% of which appear only once. This CDR3 has 14 residues. V was trimmed by 1 base and J by 5 bases, leaving 14 bases between them. Germline-derived CDR1 and CDR2 are DFQATT and SNEGSKA (reference sequence). This chain connects TRBV20-1 to TRBJ2-5; D uncertain. This specimen was PBMCs, mostly from graft donor cells, taken 360 days after TCRalphabeta/CD19-depleted stem cell transplant. The receptor was isolated from a male patient aged 2-15 years who had a stem cell transplant for acute myeloid leukemia, so the T cells may come from the graft donor. The CDR3 region is CSARVVPGRETQYF. The DNA for the CDR3 is TGCAGTGCTAGAGTGGTCCCAGGCCGGGAGACCCAGTACTTC.